This T cell receptor (beta chain) was sequenced in a study of cytomegalovirus exposure and HLA in healthy donors. General observations from the study: For most TCR sequences rarity was the rule, although some public TCRs occurred in many donors. A few chains tied to CMV proved CMV antigen-specific in vitro. Cytomegalovirus-associated status was assigned to approximately 160 TCR beta chains.

Trimming removed 4 bases at V and 2 bases at J, with 5 bases between. Germline V gives CDR1 SGHTA, CDR2 FQGNSA. The CDR3 contains 12 residues. From the 120-subject validation cohort, which was separate from the roughly 680-subject first cohort, the donors were drawn. Profiled with immunoSEQ multiplex PCR; TCRdb holds only in-frame clones, not every one. The sample has hundreds of thousands of clones; 86% are singletons. In this sample, this clone turned up once. Its specificity is unknown. Sequenced input: PBMCs. The chain couples TRBV7-2 to TRBJ1-1; no clear D gene. This receptor was identified in a woman younger than 30 in good health and CMV-seronegative. The CDR3 sequence: CASSSPNTEAFF. CDR3 sequence (DNA): TGTGCCAGCAGCTCCCCTAACACTGAAGCTTTCTTT. Drawing the rest from reference TRBV7-2 and TRBJ1-1, the complete variable domain is GAGVSQSPSNKVTEKGKDVELRCDPISGHTALYWYRQSLGQGLEFLIYFQGNSAPDKSGLPSDRFSAERTGGSVSTLTIQRTQQEDSAVYLCASSSPNTEAFFGQGTRLTVV.